The 15 T cell receptor beta chains below were found in one sample sequenced in a study of T cell changes during pregnancy in multiple sclerosis. Some clones are missing from TCRdb's copy, which holds only in-frame ones; the method was immunoSEQ multiplex PCR. The data contain 70,000 or so clones, roughly 91% of them singletons. Sequenced here: peripheral blood, sampled in the third trimester of pregnancy. These receptors originate from a female donor in good health, enrolled as a control in a pregnancy study.

V is TRBV7-9 and J is TRBJ1-4; D might be TRBD1 (5 bases). This CDR3 comprises 14 residues. The germline V and J ends were trimmed by 5 bases and 6 bases, with 13 bases remaining between them. Germline V gene data show CDR1 as SEHNR and CDR2 as FQNEAQ (reference sequence). CDR3 residues: CASSRMGGDEKLFF. CDR3 DNA: TGTGCCAGCAGCCGAATGGGGGGGGATGAAAAACTGTTTTTT.

V usage is TRBV28 and J usage is TRBJ1-2; maybe TRBD1 (6 bases). Germline V CDR1 and CDR2: MDHEN, SYDVKM. The CDR3 spans 14 residues. The germline V and J ends were trimmed by 4 bases and 2 bases, with 11 bases remaining between them. CDR3 sequence: CASSSQGRNYGYTF. Written as DNA, the CDR3 is TGTGCCAGCAGTTCACAGGGCAGAAACTATGGCTACACCTTC.

The chain combines TRBV19 with TRBJ1-2; 9 bases are shared with TRBD1. This CDR3 is built from 16 residues. Germline V gives CDR1 LNHDA, CDR2 SQIVND (reference sequence). V was clipped by 7 bases and J by 4 bases; unmatched bases: 13. The CDR3 here is CASTALADRGIYGYTF. The CDR3 DNA follows: TGTGCCAGTACCGCTCTAGCTGACAGGGGGATCTATGGCTACACCTTC. Combining the CDR3 with reference TRBV19 and TRBJ1-2 gives the whole variable domain DGGITQSPKYLFRKEGQNVTLSCEQNLNHDAMYWYRQDPGQGLRLIYYSQIVNDFQKGDIAEGYSVSREKKESFPLTVTSAQKNPTAFYLCASTALADRGIYGYTFGSGTRLTVV.

This chain connects TRBV5-1 to TRBJ2-4; D perhaps matches TRBD2 (6 bases). CDR3 length: 14 amino acids. The V end lost 1 base, the J end lost 8 bases, and 13 bases lay between the germline ends. Germline loops: CDR1 SGHRS, CDR2 YFSETQ. CDR3 in DNA: TGCGCCAGCAGCTTGACGCGGGGCCCGGACATTCAGTACTTC. Translated: CASSLTRGPDIQYF.

This sequence joins TRBV19 and TRBJ2-5; TRBD1 aligns across 7 bases. This CDR3 region has 13 residues. The V gene's germline CDR1 is LNHDA and CDR2 SQIVND (reference sequence). Trimming took 6 bases from V and 5 from J; bases not matched to a gene: 6. This CDR3 is CASSTNRGETQYF. The CDR3 nucleotides are TGTGCCAGTAGCACTAACAGGGGCGAGACCCAGTACTTC.

This chain links TRBV6-5 with TRBJ1-5, with 7 nucleotides matching TRBD1. The CDR3 contains 14 residues. Germline loops: CDR1 MNHEY, CDR2 SVGAGI. The trim removed 6 bases at V and 2 bases at J, leaving 4 bases unmatched. Here the CDR3 reads CASRRTGRNQPQHF. Here the CDR3 DNA reads TGTGCCAGCAGACGGACAGGTCGCAATCAGCCCCAGCATTTT.

This rearrangement joins TRBV7-6 to TRBJ1-1, with D possibly being TRBD1 (6 bases). This CDR3 has 14 amino acids. Trimming took 2 bases from V and 4 from J, leaving 11 bases between them. Looked up from germline, CDR1 is SGHVS and CDR2 is FNYEAQ. CDR3 residues: CASSLTGPGTEAFF. CDR3 DNA sequence: TGTGCCAGCAGCTTAACAGGGCCGGGCACTGAAGCTTTCTTT.

This chain joins TRBV18 and TRBJ1-1; D not resolved. Germline CDR1 reads KGHSH; CDR2 reads LQKENI. This CDR3 spans 13 amino acids. V was trimmed by 1 base and J by 7 bases, leaving 10 bases between them. In nucleotides, the CDR3 is TGTGCCAGCTCACCACTCCTAGATGGTGAAGCTTTCTTT. This encodes CASSPLLDGEAFF.

The J gene is TRBJ1-1, the V gene TRBV27; D possibly corresponds to TRBD1 (5 bases). Germline V gives CDR1 MNHEY, CDR2 SMNVEV (reference sequence). The CDR3 loop spans 15 amino acids. V lost 7 bases, J lost 0 bases, and 15 bases lay in between. The CDR3 loop reads CASKAGGRMNTEAFF. The CDR3 DNA reads TGTGCCAGCAAGGCGGGGGGGAGAATGAACACTGAAGCTTTCTTT.

This chain's CDR3 is CAISESGGTNEKLFF. CDR3 sequence (DNA): TGTGCCATCAGTGAGTCAGGAGGGACTAATGAAAAACTGTTTTTT. The gene calls are TRBV10-3 and TRBJ1-4; D is ambiguous. Germline V lookup: CDR1 ENHRY, CDR2 SYGVKD. The CDR3 consists of 15 residues. Deletions cut 0 bases from V and 2 bases from J, with 7 bases between.

J is TRBJ2-1 and V is TRBV28, with D tentatively TRBD1 (7 bases). Germline CDR1 reads MDHEN; CDR2 reads SYDVKM. Between the trimmed V and J ends, which lost 6 bases and 3 bases, there was a span of 18 bases. The CDR3 sequence is 16 residues long. CDR3 sequence reads: CASRRLRQGGYNEQFF. DNA of the CDR3: TGTGCCAGCAGGCGCCTTCGACAGGGAGGCTACAATGAGCAGTTCTTC.

This chain links TRBV7-2 with TRBJ1-4; possible D gene TRBD1, 5 bases. Germline CDR1 reads SGHTA; CDR2 reads FQGNSA. The CDR3 consists of 13 residues. Trimming cost V 10 bases and J 0 bases, with 9 bases left between them. CDR3 loop: CAISQATNEKLFF. The CDR3 DNA reads TGTGCCATCTCACAGGCAACTAATGAAAAACTGTTTTTT.

This sequence joins TRBV6-1 and TRBJ1-1, with 7 bases that match TRBD1. Germline V lookup: CDR1 MNHNS, CDR2 SASEGT. This CDR3 contains 13 residues. Trimming took 5 bases from V and 5 from J; bases not matched to a gene: 5. This CDR3 reads CASSPQGWTEAFF. The CDR3 DNA reads as TGTGCCAGCAGTCCACAGGGGTGGACTGAAGCTTTCTTT.

V gene TRBV28 combines with J gene TRBJ1-5; D possibly corresponds to TRBD1 (5 bases). Trimming shortened V by 3 bases and J by 4 bases, and 13 bases separated the two germline ends. Germline loops: CDR1 MDHEN, CDR2 SYDVKM. CDR3 length: 15 amino acids. CDR3 DNA: TGTGCCAGCAGTTTCGGGGGGTCAGGTAATCAGCCCCAGCATTTT. Its translation is CASSFGGSGNQPQHF.

V is TRBV2 and J is TRBJ1-1, with 7 nucleotides matching TRBD1. The trim removed 3 bases at V and 5 bases at J, leaving 18 bases unmatched. The CDR3 loop spans 18 amino acids. Germline-derived CDR1 and CDR2 are SNHLY and FYNNEI. CDR3 protein: CASSERPSRVRGFTEAFF. The CDR3 DNA follows: TGTGCCAGCAGTGAGCGCCCAAGCCGGGTCAGGGGGTTTACTGAAGCTTTCTTT.